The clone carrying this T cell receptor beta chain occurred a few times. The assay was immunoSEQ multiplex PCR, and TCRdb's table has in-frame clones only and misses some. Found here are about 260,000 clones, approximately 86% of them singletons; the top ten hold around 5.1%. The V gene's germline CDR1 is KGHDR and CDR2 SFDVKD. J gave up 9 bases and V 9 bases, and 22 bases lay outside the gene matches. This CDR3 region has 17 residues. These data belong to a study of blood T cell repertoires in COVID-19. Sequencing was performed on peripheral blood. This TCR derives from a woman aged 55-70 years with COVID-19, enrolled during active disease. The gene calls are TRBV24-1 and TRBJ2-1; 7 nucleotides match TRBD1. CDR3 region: CATRYRGVIARRREQFF. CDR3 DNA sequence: TGTGCCACCCGGTACAGGGGCGTAATAGCGCGCCGCCGTGAGCAGTTCTTC.